A selection of T cell receptor beta chains follows, all from one sample in a study of cytomegalovirus exposure and HLA in healthy donors. Generated by immunoSEQ multiplex PCR, the TCRdb table keeps only in-frame clones and is missing some. Of approximately 37,000 clones in the sample, 74% were seen once. Sequencing was carried out using PBMCs. These receptors all come from a man aged 30 to 39 in good health and CMV-seronegative. Each CDR3 is given with its conserved first and last residue. D genes are given only for firm matches. Where a row states a size, it is once, few, many or the class of an expanded clone; other rows omit it.

clone_size	d_call	v_call	j_call	cdr3_nt	cdr3_aa
-	-	TRBV7-6	TRBJ2-3	TGTGCCAGCAGCTTACGGGACTTCGCAGATACGCAGTATTTT	CASSLRDFADTQYF
-	TRBD1	TRBV11-2	TRBJ2-7	TGTGCCAGCAGCCCTAGGGACAGGTGGTCCTACGAGCAGTACTTC	CASSPRDRWSYEQYF
-	-	TRBV7-6	TRBJ2-2	TGTGCCAGCAGCTTAGGACAGTTATGGGCGGGAACCGGGGAGCTGTTTTTT	CASSLGQLWAGTGELFF
-	TRBD2	TRBV5-4	TRBJ2-7	TGTGCCAGCAGCTTGGCGGGGGGATCCTACGAGCAGTACTTC	CASSLAGGSYEQYF
-	-	TRBV6-1	TRBJ1-5	TGTGCCAGCAGTACGGGTCCTCAGCCCCAGCATTTT	CASSTGPQPQHF
few	TRBD1	TRBV9	TRBJ2-6	TGTGCCAGCAGCGTAGATGGGGGACAGGGTTCCGGGGCCAACGTCCTGACTTTC	CASSVDGGQGSGANVLTF
-	-	TRBV19	TRBJ1-1	TGTGCCAGTAGTTCGACAGCGCTTCAGAGGGAAGCTTTCTTT	CASSSTALQREAFF
few	TRBD1	TRBV5-1	TRBJ1-2	TGCGCCAGCAGCTTGGAGGCCAGGGGGAGGCATGGCTACACCTTC	CASSLEARGRHGYTF
once	TRBD2	TRBV29-1	TRBJ2-2	TGCAGCGTCTGGCTAGCGGGTCTTAACACCGGGGAGCTGTTTTTT	CSVWLAGLNTGELFF
-	TRBD2	TRBV4-1	TRBJ2-7	TGCGCCAGCAGCCGCCTACTAGCGGGGGGGCAGTCCTACGAGCAGTACTTC	CASSRLLAGGQSYEQYF
-	-	TRBV15	TRBJ1-5	TGTGCCACCAGCAGGTATGGGGGCAGCAATCAGCCCCAGCATTTT	CATSRYGGSNQPQHF
-	-	TRBV2	TRBJ1-6	TGTGCCAGCAGAGCGCCCCCACGGACTGCCTATAATTCACCCCTCCACTTT	CASRAPPRTAYNSPLHF
few	-	TRBV7-9	TRBJ1-4	TGTGCCAGCAGCCCCGCAGTCATTCCCGAAAAACTGTTTTTT	CASSPAVIPEKLFF
-	-	TRBV28	TRBJ1-4	TGTGCCAGCAGTCCCTTACCCCTTTCGTGGGAGGGTGAAAAACTGTTTTTT	CASSPLPLSWEGEKLFF
once	-	TRBV30	TRBJ2-3	TGTGCCTGGAGTGACGGGGCAGGAGGGCCGACGCAGTATTTT	CAWSDGAGGPTQYF
once	TRBD1	TRBV7-8	TRBJ2-7	TGTGCCAGCAGTCGAGGACAGGGGTCGAGGTACGAGCAGTACTTC	CASSRGQGSRYEQYF
-	TRBD2	TRBV11-2	TRBJ2-1	TGTGCCAGCAGCTCAGGACTAGCGCTACAGCAGTTCTTC	CASSSGLALQQFF
few	-	TRBV13	TRBJ2-7	TGTGCCAGCAGCTTTTTGGGGGCAGGGTCTTTTTACTACGAGCAGTACTTC	CASSFLGAGSFYYEQYF
-	TRBD1	TRBV4-1	TRBJ1-4	TGCGCCAGCAGCCAAAGAGGACAGGGAAATGAAAAACTGTTTTTT	CASSQRGQGNEKLFF
-	TRBD1	TRBV7-9	TRBJ1-1	TGTTCCAGCAGCTTGGGGACAGGGGATCTTAACACTGAAGCTTTCTTT	CSSSLGTGDLNTEAFF
-	TRBD1	TRBV5-1	TRBJ2-5	TGCGCCAGCAGCTGGGGGACAGGGCGGGAGACCCAGTACTTC	CASSWGTGRETQYF
once	-	TRBV19	TRBJ1-2	TGTCATCGGGCAGGGAAGTATTATGGCTACACCTTC	CHRAGKYYGYTF
-	TRBD2	TRBV10-3	TRBJ2-1	TGTGCCATCAGTGAAGGGACTAGCAATGAGCAGTTCTTC	CAISEGTSNEQFF
-	-	TRBV2	TRBJ2-7	TGTGCCAGCAGTGTGGGCAGAGCCTACGAGCAGTACTTC	CASSVGRAYEQYF
-	-	TRBV7-9	TRBJ2-3	TGTGCCAGCAGCCCGGGCGGGCAGATCACAGATACGCAGTATTTT	CASSPGGQITDTQYF
-	-	TRBV18	TRBJ1-6	TGTGCCAGCTCCCGGACACAGTCAGATAATTCACCCCTCCACTTT	CASSRTQSDNSPLHF
-	-	TRBV2	TRBJ2-5	TGTGCCAGCAGTGCGGAGGGGGGGTACAAAGAGACCCAGTACTTC	CASSAEGGYKETQYF
-	-	TRBV2	TRBJ1-2	TGTGCCAGCACCAAACAGGGAGCTAACTATGGCTACACCTTC	CASTKQGANYGYTF
-	TRBD2	TRBV7-3	TRBJ2-3	TGTGCCAGCAGCTTAGAACTAGCGACCACAGATACGCAGTATTTT	CASSLELATTDTQYF
few	-	TRBV7-9	TRBJ1-5	TGTGCCAGCAGCTTAGACGTACAGGGTTCGAATCAGCCCCAGCATTTT	CASSLDVQGSNQPQHF
-	TRBD1	TRBV12-5	TRBJ1-1	TGTGCTAGTGGTTATAACAGGGGGAGTATGAACACTGAAGCTTTCTTT	CASGYNRGSMNTEAFF
medium-sized	-	TRBV27	TRBJ2-1	TGTGCCAGCAGTTTATCGGGCACCTACAATGAGCAGTTCTTC	CASSLSGTYNEQFF
-	-	TRBV18	TRBJ2-3	TGTGCCAGCTCACCATTGGGACTGTCTAGCACAGATACGCAGTATTTT	CASSPLGLSSTDTQYF